This is a list of T cell receptor beta chains from one sample in a study of T cell responses to AZD1222 COVID-19 vaccine. Using immunoSEQ multiplex PCR, the repertoire was profiled, and TCRdb retains in-frame clones only, with some absent. The sample has 150,000 or so clones, approximately 90% seen once. The sample was peripheral blood, taken on day 0 of MenACWY control vaccination. The receptors here all came from an adult in good health. Each CDR3 is given with its conserved first and last residue. A D gene is named only where the DNA matches it firmly. Rows give clone size only sometimes, using once, few, many, or a class for an expanded clone.

CDR3 DNA | CDR3 protein | V gene | D gene | J gene | clone size
TGCGCCAGCACTTACATGACAGGGACCGAGCAGTACTTC | CASTYMTGTEQYF | TRBV5-1 | TRBD1 | TRBJ2-7 | once
TGTGCTAGCAGCCCCGGGACAGGCCTCTCTGGGGCCAACGTCCTGACTTTC | CASSPGTGLSGANVLTF | TRBV7-7 | TRBD1 | TRBJ2-6 | -
TGTGCCAGCAGTTCCCAGGAGACAGAGCCCCAGCATTTT | CASSSQETEPQHF | TRBV27 | - | TRBJ1-5 | -
TGTGCCAGCAGGACGTTGGGCTATGGCTACACCTTC | CASRTLGYGYTF | TRBV6-5 | - | TRBJ1-2 | -
TGTGCCAGCAGCGCTAAACAGGGTGGGATTTCACCCCTCCACTTT | CASSAKQGGISPLHF | TRBV9 | - | TRBJ1-6 | -
TGTGCCAGCAGCCAAGGAGGGGGTTCCGGGGAGCTGTTTTTT | CASSQGGGSGELFF | TRBV3-1/TRBV3-2 | - | TRBJ2-2 | -
TGTGCCAGCAGCGGTAGGGTGGGCAATCAGCCCCAGCATTTT | CASSGRVGNQPQHF | TRBV2 | - | TRBJ1-5 | -
TGTGCCAGCAGTGTACCGGGACAGGGGAATTCACCCCTCCACTTT | CASSVPGQGNSPLHF | TRBV28 | TRBD1 | TRBJ1-6 | -
TGTGCCACCAGCATGGGGGACCGCTACGAGCAGTACTTC | CATSMGDRYEQYF | TRBV15 | - | TRBJ2-7 | -
TGTGCCAGTAGTATGGGACAGGGGGCCGGCAATCAGCCCCAGCATTTT | CASSMGQGAGNQPQHF | TRBV19 | TRBD1 | TRBJ1-5 | -
TGTGCCAGCAGAATAGATACAGGGGGTAATTCACCCCTCCACTTT | CASRIDTGGNSPLHF | TRBV6-6 | TRBD1 | TRBJ1-6 | -
TGTGCCAGCAGCCAAGAGGGCTTGAACACTGAAGCTTTCTTT | CASSQEGLNTEAFF | TRBV3-1/TRBV3-2 | - | TRBJ1-1 | few
TGCGCCAGCAGCTCAAGCGGGGGCCTAAGCTCCTACAATGAGCAGTTCTTC | CASSSSGGLSSYNEQFF | TRBV5-1 | TRBD2 | TRBJ2-1 | -
TGTGCCAGCAGTGAAGGGAGGAGGCTGAAGGGTCCCCAGCATTTT | CASSEGRRLKGPQHF | TRBV6-1 | - | TRBJ1-5 | -
TGTGCCAGCTCACCAAGCAGGGGGTATACTACTAGCACAGATACGCAGTATTTT | CASSPSRGYTTSTDTQYF | TRBV18 | TRBD1 | TRBJ2-3 | -
TGCGCCAGCAGCACCGCCGGGACAGGGGGATATGGCTACACCTTC | CASSTAGTGGYGYTF | TRBV5-1 | TRBD1 | TRBJ1-2 | once
TGTGCCAGTAGTAGGACAGAAAGGAGTCTACGAGTTGGCTACACCTTC | CASSRTERSLRVGYTF | TRBV19 | - | TRBJ1-2 | -
TGTGCCAGCAGCTTAGGGCGCAGGGGGGATCATGGCTACACCTTC | CASSLGRRGDHGYTF | TRBV7-9 | TRBD1 | TRBJ1-2 | -
TGTGCCAGCCTACTAGCGGCAGGTCAGGGAGTGCAGTTCTTC | CASLLAAGQGVQFF | TRBV27 | TRBD2 | TRBJ2-1 | -
TGCGCCAGCAGCTTGGGAACGGAAAGCTCCTACAATGAGCAGTTCTTC | CASSLGTESSYNEQFF | TRBV5-1 | - | TRBJ2-1 | -
TGTGCCAGCAGCTTAGGAGGTCACGCAGGGGGCAACACCGGGGAGCTGTTTTTT | CASSLGGHAGGNTGELFF | TRBV7-9 | TRBD1 | TRBJ2-2 | -
TGTGCCAGCTCTCCCAGCCAGGCAAATGAGCAGTTCTTC | CASSPSQANEQFF | TRBV18 | - | TRBJ2-1 | -
TGTGCCAGTGGAGGGGGGGCTGAAGCTTTCTTT | CASGGGAEAFF | TRBV19 | - | TRBJ1-1 | -
TGCAGCGTTGACGGGGGCTTATCTGGAAACACCATATATTTT | CSVDGGLSGNTIYF | TRBV29-1 | - | TRBJ1-3 | -
TGTGCTAGTGGTTTGGTCCTGACAGGGGGCCCAAACTATGGCTACACCTTC | CASGLVLTGGPNYGYTF | TRBV12-5 | TRBD1 | TRBJ1-2 | -
TGTGCCAGCAGCCGGGACTTTGGGGCCTACAATGAGCAGTTCTTC | CASSRDFGAYNEQFF | TRBV6-4 | - | TRBJ2-1 | -
TGTGCCAGCAGTGAACCTTTGAACACCGGGGAGCTGTTTTTT | CASSEPLNTGELFF | TRBV2 | - | TRBJ2-2 | -
TGCAGTGCTAGTCAGGGGTCTAGCGGGAGCTACGAGCAGTACTTC | CSASQGSSGSYEQYF | TRBV20-1 | TRBD2 | TRBJ2-7 | -
TGTGCCAGCAGTTTTCTGGACAGGGGTCTGAACACTGAAGCTTTCTTT | CASSFLDRGLNTEAFF | TRBV28 | TRBD1 | TRBJ1-1 | -
TGTGCCAGCAGATCGTACGGCTACACCTTC | CASRSYGYTF | TRBV9 | - | TRBJ1-2 | -
TGTGCCAGCAGTTACTCTTTCCGGGAAGGTCAGCCCCAGCATTTT | CASSYSFREGQPQHF | TRBV6-5 | - | TRBJ1-5 | -
TGTGCCAGTAGTATAGATCAGGGATATAGCAATCAGCCCCAGCATTTT | CASSIDQGYSNQPQHF | TRBV19 | - | TRBJ1-5 | -
TGCGCCAGCAGCTCCCCTGGCGGGGACCGGGAGCAGTACTTC | CASSSPGGDREQYF | TRBV4-1 | - | TRBJ2-7 | -
TGTGCCAGCAGTTTGTGGCAGGGGAATTCACCCCTCCACTTT | CASSLWQGNSPLHF | TRBV6-5 | - | TRBJ1-6 | -
TGCGCCAGCAGCTGGGCGGATAGCTCCTACAATGAGCAGTTCTTC | CASSWADSSYNEQFF | TRBV5-1 | - | TRBJ2-1 | -
TGTGCCAGCAGCCGGGACCGGCATTCTGAAAAACTGTTTTTT | CASSRDRHSEKLFF | TRBV2 | - | TRBJ1-4 | once
TGTGCCAGCAGTTCGTTTCAGGGAAACGAGCAGTACTTC | CASSSFQGNEQYF | TRBV6-5 | - | TRBJ2-7 | -
TGTGCCAGCAGCCCCCGACCCGGGGTTGAAGCTTTCTTT | CASSPRPGVEAFF | TRBV3-1/TRBV3-2 | - | TRBJ1-1 | -
TGTGCCAGCAGAGATACAGGGCGGGACGAGCAGTACTTC | CASRDTGRDEQYF | TRBV27 | - | TRBJ2-7 | -
TGTGCCAGCACCCTTCAGGGGAGGGCCTACGAGCAGTACTTC | CASTLQGRAYEQYF | TRBV11-2 | - | TRBJ2-7 | -
TGTGCCAGCAACGAGGGGAATCAGCCCCAGCATTTT | CASNEGNQPQHF | TRBV12-3/TRBV12-4 | - | TRBJ1-5 | -
TGTGCCAGCAGTACCGCGGGGGGGCCGTTCGTCGAGCAGTTCTTC | CASSTAGGPFVEQFF | TRBV6-5 | TRBD2 | TRBJ2-1 | -
TGCGCCAGCAGAACTATCCGGGACAGGGCGCGAACTGAAGCTTTCTTT | CASRTIRDRARTEAFF | TRBV4-1 | TRBD1 | TRBJ1-1 | -
TGTGCCAGCAACCTACCCGGGACTAGCGGATTATCGCAGTATTTT | CASNLPGTSGLSQYF | TRBV28 | TRBD2 | TRBJ2-3 | once
TGTGCCAGCAGTCCAGGACAGGGAGCTGGAAACACCATATATTTT | CASSPGQGAGNTIYF | TRBV6-5 | TRBD1 | TRBJ1-3 | -
TGTGCCAGCAGCCCCCGGGACAGAGGAGCTTTCTTT | CASSPRDRGAFF | TRBV3-1/TRBV3-2 | TRBD1 | TRBJ1-1 | -
TGTGCCAGCAGTTACCTAAGACAGCAATCCTATGGCTACACCTTC | CASSYLRQQSYGYTF | TRBV6-6 | - | TRBJ1-2 | -
TGCGCCAGCAGCTTGGGGCAGCGCACAGATACGCAGTATTTT | CASSLGQRTDTQYF | TRBV5-1 | - | TRBJ2-3 | -
TGTGCCAGCACTACAGGGGGCAGTAACACTGAAGCTTTCTTT | CASTTGGSNTEAFF | TRBV3-1/TRBV3-2 | TRBD1 | TRBJ1-1 | -
TGTGCCAGCAGCTTACCGGGGGGCCTCGATACGCAGTATTTT | CASSLPGGLDTQYF | TRBV11-2 | - | TRBJ2-3 | -
TGTGCCAGCAGCTCTGGAAACACCATATATTTT | CASSSGNTIYF | TRBV11-2 | - | TRBJ1-3 | -
TGTGCCACCAGTGATTTTGACCAGGGGTCGGGTGGCTACACCTTC | CATSDFDQGSGGYTF | TRBV24-1 | - | TRBJ1-2 | -
TGTGCCAGCTCACCACCAAACAGGCCCTATGGCTACACCTTC | CASSPPNRPYGYTF | TRBV18 | - | TRBJ1-2 | -
TGTGCCAGCAGTGGGAGGACAGTCTACCCATCCCACTATGGCTACACCTTC | CASSGRTVYPSHYGYTF | TRBV28 | - | TRBJ1-2 | -
TGTGCCTGCACAGGGGGCGGGAGAGCTACAGATACGCAGTATTTT | CACTGGGRATDTQYF | TRBV2 | TRBD1 | TRBJ2-3 | -